The rows below give T cell receptor beta chains drawn from one sample of a study of technical replicates of blood from a handful of donors. Libraries were prepared by immunoSEQ multiplex PCR; TCRdb keeps only in-frame clonotypes and omits some of them. This table has approximately 88,000 clones, around 94% appearing once. Sample: T cells isolated from PBMCs. These receptors all come from a human donor in good health. Both conserved end residues are part of each CDR3. A D gene is named only where the DNA matches it firmly. Some rows mark clone size as missing; the rest say once, few, many or name a class of expanded clone.

v_call	j_call	clone_size	d_call	cdr3_nt	cdr3_aa
TRBV5-8	TRBJ1-4	NA	TRBD1	TGTGCCAGCAGCCTAGGACAGGGGGCGGCGCGCGGAAAACTGTTTTTT	CASSLGQGAARGKLFF
TRBV7-2	TRBJ2-3	once	TRBD2	TGTGCCAGCAGCTCACTCCTGGGTAGCGGGGCCCCGGGGACGCAGTATTTT	CASSSLLGSGAPGTQYF
TRBV6-5	TRBJ1-3	NA	NA	TGTGCCAGCAGATCACCAGGCTCTGGAAACACCATATATTTT	CASRSPGSGNTIYF
TRBV7-6	TRBJ2-7	NA	TRBD1	TGTGCCAGCAGCTCGTCTCCGGGACAGGGAACTTACGAGCAGTACTTC	CASSSSPGQGTYEQYF
TRBV29-1	TRBJ2-3	NA	TRBD1	TGCAGCGTTGAAGGGACAGGGAGTCCCACAGATACGCAGTATTTT	CSVEGTGSPTDTQYF
TRBV11-1	TRBJ1-4	NA	NA	TGTGCCAGCAGCTCCTCGACAGGCCGTGAAAAACTGTTTTTT	CASSSSTGREKLFF
TRBV4-1	TRBJ2-7	NA	NA	TGCGCCAGCAGCCAAGGGGCCCGGGGGTCTGGGTCCTACGAGCAGTACTTC	CASSQGARGSGSYEQYF
TRBV2	TRBJ1-4	NA	TRBD1	TGTGCCAGCTCCAGAGCCGGGACAGGGGTGGTAAAACTGTTTTTT	CASSRAGTGVVKLFF
TRBV13	TRBJ2-1	NA	NA	TGTGCCAGCAGCTCCCGGGGCTACAATGAGCAGTTCTTC	CASSSRGYNEQFF
TRBV11-2	TRBJ2-7	NA	NA	TGTGCCAGCAGCTTAAACGCGGGGGCCCCCTACGAGCAGTACTTC	CASSLNAGAPYEQYF
TRBV19	TRBJ1-1	NA	NA	TGTGCCAGTAGTATAGTTAGGGGGAGCACTGAAGCTTTCTTT	CASSIVRGSTEAFF
TRBV9	TRBJ2-1	NA	NA	TGTGCCAGCAGCGGCGGGGCCCACAATGAGCAGTTCTTC	CASSGGAHNEQFF
TRBV6-5	TRBJ2-7	NA	TRBD1	TGTGCCAGCAGCGTACCAGGGGGCGTGGGCTACGAGCAGTACTTC	CASSVPGGVGYEQYF
TRBV2	TRBJ2-7	once	TRBD1	TGTGCCAGCACTACGGACAGGGGGGGCTACGAGCAGTACTTC	CASTTDRGGYEQYF
TRBV6-6	TRBJ2-3	NA	NA	TGTGCCAGCACTCCCGGGGGAGTCCGGGTCGCAGATACGCAGTATTTT	CASTPGGVRVADTQYF
TRBV4-1	TRBJ1-4	once	TRBD1	TGCGCCAGCAGCCTTAGACAGGGGGCTAATGAAAAACTGTTTTTT	CASSLRQGANEKLFF
TRBV28	TRBJ1-5	NA	TRBD1	TGTGCCAGCAGCCAGGACAGGGTGGATAGGCAGCCCCAGCATTTT	CASSQDRVDRQPQHF
TRBV18	TRBJ2-1	NA	NA	TGTGCCAGCTCACTTTCTCCAGTCCTTTATTCCTACAATGAGCAGTTCTTC	CASSLSPVLYSYNEQFF
TRBV25-1	TRBJ2-1	NA	TRBD2	TGTGCCAGCAGTGACCTCCGGGGAGGGGCGAACGAGCAGTTCTTC	CASSDLRGGANEQFF
TRBV7-9	TRBJ2-5	NA	NA	TGTGCCAGCAGCCCCCCAGGGCAAGAGACCCAGTACTTC	CASSPPGQETQYF
TRBV5-1	TRBJ2-5	NA	NA	TGCGCCAGCAGCTTGGACAGGGCCCAAGAGACCCAGTACTTC	CASSLDRAQETQYF
TRBV18	TRBJ2-3	once	TRBD2	TGTGCCAGCTCACCACCCGGGACTAGATCTTGGACAGATACGCAGTATTTT	CASSPPGTRSWTDTQYF
TRBV6-5	TRBJ1-1	NA	TRBD1	TGTGCCAGCAGTTACGCAGGGGGCGGCACTGAAGCTTTCTTT	CASSYAGGGTEAFF
TRBV5-1	TRBJ2-3	NA	NA	TGCGCCAGCAGCCGGGACACGGTTGGCACGCAGTATTTT	CASSRDTVGTQYF
TRBV5-6	TRBJ2-5	NA	NA	TGTGCCAGCAGCCCCTCCTCTGAGACCCAGTACTTC	CASSPSSETQYF
TRBV9	TRBJ2-2	NA	TRBD1	TGTGCCAGCAGCGCCAGGACAGGGGGCTTGAACACCGGGGAGCTGTTTTTT	CASSARTGGLNTGELFF
TRBV5-6	TRBJ2-1	NA	TRBD2	TGTGCCAGCATTTTCTCCTCTAGCGGCTCCTACAATGAGCAGTTCTTC	CASIFSSSGSYNEQFF
TRBV9	TRBJ2-3	once	TRBD2	TGTGCCAGCAGCGTAGGGATCACTAGCGGCCCTGGGGATACGCAGTATTTT	CASSVGITSGPGDTQYF
TRBV27	TRBJ1-2	NA	NA	TGTGCCAGCAGTTTCGACGTCCAATCGGGCTATGGCTACACCTTC	CASSFDVQSGYGYTF
TRBV4-1	TRBJ1-1	NA	TRBD1	TGCGCCAGCAGCCACGCGGACAGGGTCGGGACTGAAGCTTTCTTT	CASSHADRVGTEAFF
TRBV5-6	TRBJ2-7	NA	TRBD1	TGTGCCAGCAGCCCAGAGGGGGACAGCTCCTACGAGCAGTACTTC	CASSPEGDSSYEQYF
TRBV10-3	TRBJ2-7	few	NA	TGTGCCATCAGCCAGGGGCGACGCGAGCAGTACTTC	CAISQGRREQYF
TRBV18	TRBJ1-3	NA	NA	TGTGCCAGCTCACCCCCTGGACACCCTGGAAACACCATATATTTT	CASSPPGHPGNTIYF
TRBV4-1	TRBJ1-3	NA	NA	TGCGCCAGCAGCCAAGAATCTGCCAACTCCGGAAACACCATATATTTT	CASSQESANSGNTIYF
TRBV7-6	TRBJ1-1	NA	TRBD1	TGTGCCAGCAGCCGGACAGGGAGGTACACTGAAGCTTTCTTT	CASSRTGRYTEAFF
TRBV7-8	TRBJ2-4	NA	TRBD2	TGTGCCAGCAGCCACCCGGGAGGTTTCAAAAACATTCAGTACTTC	CASSHPGGFKNIQYF
TRBV9	TRBJ2-1	NA	NA	TGTGCCAGCAGCGTAGCTATTGGTAGCGGTTATATCTCCTACAATGAGCAGTTCTTC	CASSVAIGSGYISYNEQFF
TRBV28	TRBJ1-5	NA	NA	TGTGCCACCAACTGGGGGCCAGAAAGTGTAGTGGGTAGCAATCAGCCCCAGCATTTT	CATNWGPESVVGSNQPQHF
TRBV14	TRBJ1-6	NA	NA	TGTGCCAGCAGCCGCGGAAGTCTCAATTCACCCCTCCACTTT	CASSRGSLNSPLHF
TRBV7-9	TRBJ1-1	NA	TRBD1	TGTGCCAGCAGCTTAGAGGGGGCGGGAGCTTTCTTT	CASSLEGAGAFF